The rows below give T cell receptor beta chains drawn from one sample of a study of T cell responses to AZD1222 COVID-19 vaccine. Here immunoSEQ multiplex PCR was the method, and the copy in TCRdb shows in-frame clones only, minus some. The sample lists 90,000 to 150,000 clones, roughly 90% occurring once. This specimen consisted of peripheral blood, obtained on day 0 of AZD1222 vaccination. The receptors stem from an adult in good health. Both conserved end residues are part of each CDR3. D genes are given only for firm matches. The size of a clone is reported for some rows only, either as once, few or many, or as a class for expanded clones.

V gene: TRBV24-1
J gene: TRBJ1-2
clone size: NA
D gene: TRBD1
CDR3 DNA: TGTGCCACCAGTGACCGGACAGGCCCCTCCGGTGGCTACACCTTC
CDR3 protein: CATSDRTGPSGGYTF

V gene: TRBV3-1/TRBV3-2
J gene: TRBJ2-1
clone size: NA
D gene: NA
CDR3 DNA: TGTGCCAGCAGCCCCATGCCAGGATTGCAGTTCTTC
CDR3 protein: CASSPMPGLQFF

V gene: TRBV7-3
J gene: TRBJ1-1
clone size: NA
D gene: NA
CDR3 DNA: TGTGCCAGCAGCTTTTGGGCGAACACTGAAGCTTTCTTT
CDR3 protein: CASSFWANTEAFF

V gene: TRBV24-1
J gene: TRBJ2-1
clone size: once
D gene: TRBD2
CDR3 DNA: TGTGCCACCTCCCGGGAGGGATACAATGAGCAGTTCTTC
CDR3 protein: CATSREGYNEQFF

V gene: TRBV5-1
J gene: TRBJ1-3
clone size: NA
D gene: NA
CDR3 DNA: TGCGCCAGCAGCTACCCGGGCGGGACTAGAACGAGAAACACCATATATTTT
CDR3 protein: CASSYPGGTRTRNTIYF

V gene: TRBV18
J gene: TRBJ2-1
clone size: NA
D gene: NA
CDR3 DNA: TGTGCCAGCTCACCACGGAACAATGAGCAGTTCTTC
CDR3 protein: CASSPRNNEQFF

V gene: TRBV18
J gene: TRBJ1-1
clone size: NA
D gene: NA
CDR3 DNA: TGTGCCAGCACCAGCGGGGTAAGAGGGAACACTGAAGCTTTCTTT
CDR3 protein: CASTSGVRGNTEAFF

V gene: TRBV30
J gene: TRBJ1-5
clone size: once
D gene: NA
CDR3 DNA: TGTGCCTGGAGTCCATCCCGGGCTTTGCCCCAGCATTTT
CDR3 protein: CAWSPSRALPQHF

V gene: TRBV6-5
J gene: TRBJ2-3
clone size: once
D gene: NA
CDR3 DNA: TGTGCCAGCAGTCGACCAGAAACAGATACGCAGTATTTT
CDR3 protein: CASSRPETDTQYF

V gene: TRBV9
J gene: TRBJ1-2
clone size: NA
D gene: TRBD1
CDR3 DNA: TGTGCCAGCACACGGGACAGGGCCTACTATGGCTACACCTTC
CDR3 protein: CASTRDRAYYGYTF

V gene: TRBV24-1
J gene: TRBJ2-3
clone size: NA
D gene: NA
CDR3 DNA: TGTGCCACCAGTGATTCTAGCGTTGGGTTAGGCACAGATACGCAGTATTTT
CDR3 protein: CATSDSSVGLGTDTQYF

V gene: TRBV7-3
J gene: TRBJ2-1
clone size: NA
D gene: NA
CDR3 DNA: TGTGCCAGCAGCTTATTAGTGGTAGCGGACTACAATGAGCAGTTCTTC
CDR3 protein: CASSLLVVADYNEQFF